This T cell receptor beta chain was sequenced during a study of T cell responses to AZD1222 COVID-19 vaccine. Study observations and caveats: Females outnumbered males among donors, who were mostly white British; clonal diversity was possibly underestimated. Spike regions recognized by vaccine-associated CD4 TCRs spanned the protein, led by 160-218 and 743-854. Recipients of two AZD1222 doses showed rising Spike-specific TCR breadth and depth. Unmutated regions of variants are reportedly targeted by nearly half of spike-specific TCRs.

Points on this clone: Its target is unknown.

Profiled with immunoSEQ multiplex PCR; TCRdb holds only in-frame clones, not every one. The table shows more than 85,000 clones, with roughly 90% occurring only once. There are 14 residues in the CDR3. V dropped 3 bases and J dropped 3 bases, with 10 bases sitting between them. Germline V gene sequence: CDR1 SGDLS, CDR2 YYNGEE. The TCR sequence derives from an adult who received the AZD1222 COVID-19 vaccine. V is TRBV9 and J is TRBJ1-3; tentative D call: TRBD1 (5 bases). The sequencing here drew on peripheral blood, taken 28 days after the second AZD1222 dose. The CDR3: CASSGWGNGNTIYF. The CDR3 DNA reads as TGTGCCAGCAGCGGATGGGGGAATGGAAACACCATATATTTT.